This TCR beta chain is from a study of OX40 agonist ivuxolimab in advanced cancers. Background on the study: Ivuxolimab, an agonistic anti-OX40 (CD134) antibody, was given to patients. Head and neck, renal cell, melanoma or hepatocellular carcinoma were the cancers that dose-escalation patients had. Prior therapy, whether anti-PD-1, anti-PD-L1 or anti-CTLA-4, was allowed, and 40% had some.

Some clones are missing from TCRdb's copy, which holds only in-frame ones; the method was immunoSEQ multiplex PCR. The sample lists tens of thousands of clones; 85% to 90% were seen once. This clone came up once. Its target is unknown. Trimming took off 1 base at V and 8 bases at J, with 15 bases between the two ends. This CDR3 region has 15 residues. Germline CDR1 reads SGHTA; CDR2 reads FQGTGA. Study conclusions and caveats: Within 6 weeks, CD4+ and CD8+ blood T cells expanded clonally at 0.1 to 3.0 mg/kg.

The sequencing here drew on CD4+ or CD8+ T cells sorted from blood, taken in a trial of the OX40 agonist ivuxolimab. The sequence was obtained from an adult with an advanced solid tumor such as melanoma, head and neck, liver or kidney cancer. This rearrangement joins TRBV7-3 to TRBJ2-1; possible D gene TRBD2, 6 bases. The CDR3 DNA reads TGTGCCAGCAGCTTAATCGGGGGATTGGAGGATGAGCAGTTCTTC. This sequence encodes CASSLIGGLEDEQFF.